These T cell receptor beta chains were read from a single sample in a study of vaccination effects on CD4 cells after COVID-19. Assay used: immunoSEQ multiplex PCR; TCRdb lists only in-frame clones, some missing. The repertoire holds over 55,000 clones, 70% to 85% seen once, with 3.5% to 4.5% in the top ten. No antigen has been assigned to these receptors. The sample here was CD4+ T cells from PBMCs cultured with HCoV-OC43 spike peptides, taken before COVID-19 vaccination. The receptors here all came from a human donor who received a COVID-19 vaccine. The CDR3 runs from the conserved cysteine through the conserved F or W. The D gene is left open where the match is weak. Not every row has a clone size; where given, it reads once, few, many or a size class.

J	D	V	size	DNA	CDR3
TRBJ2-3	TRBD2	TRBV7-8	NA	TGTGCCAGCAGCCGAGCGGGGGGGACATCCACGTATACGCAGTATTTT	CASSRAGGTSTYTQYF
TRBJ2-3	NA	TRBV4-3	NA	TGCGCCAGCAGCCAACCCGGAAGCACAGATACGCAGTATTTT	CASSQPGSTDTQYF
TRBJ1-1	TRBD1	TRBV5-1	NA	TGCGCCAGCAGCTCAGCAACGACGACAGGGCGGAACACTGAAGCTTTCTTT	CASSSATTTGRNTEAFF
TRBJ2-2	TRBD2	TRBV27	NA	TGTGCCAGCATCTCCCGGGGAGGGCCGAACACCGGGGAGCTGTTTTTT	CASISRGGPNTGELFF
TRBJ2-6	NA	TRBV6-1	NA	TGTGCCAGCAGTGAAGCGGCGGGCCCCTCTGGGGCCAACGTCCTGACTTTC	CASSEAAGPSGANVLTF
TRBJ2-5	NA	TRBV20-1	once	TGCAGTGGTTGGGACAAAGAGACCCAGTACTTC	CSGWDKETQYF
TRBJ2-3	TRBD1	TRBV7-6	NA	TGTGCCAGCAGCCCCCGGACAGGCTTGACAGATACGCAGTATTTT	CASSPRTGLTDTQYF
TRBJ2-2	NA	TRBV18	NA	TGTGCCAGCTCACTGGGACGGACGAACACCGGGGAGCTGTTTTTT	CASSLGRTNTGELFF
TRBJ2-2	NA	TRBV3-1/TRBV3-2	few	TGTGCCAGCAGCCAGAATACAGGGTCGAACACCGGGGAGCTGTTTTTT	CASSQNTGSNTGELFF
TRBJ1-1	TRBD1	TRBV2	NA	TGTGCCAGCAGTGAGTTACAGGGGGTTGTAGCTTTCTTT	CASSELQGVVAFF
TRBJ2-4	TRBD2	TRBV5-1	NA	TGCGCCAGCAGCTCACAACTAGCGGGGGCATCATTTCAGTACTTC	CASSSQLAGASFQYF
TRBJ1-1	TRBD1	TRBV19	NA	TGTGCCAGTAGTCGTTCCGGGACAGGGAACACTGAAGCTTTCTTT	CASSRSGTGNTEAFF
TRBJ2-5	NA	TRBV18	NA	TGTGCCAGCTCAACCGGGTCCTTAGAGACCCAGTACTTC	CASSTGSLETQYF
TRBJ1-5	NA	TRBV11-1	NA	TGTGCCAGCAGCCAAGCAGGTAATCAGCCCCAGCATTTT	CASSQAGNQPQHF
TRBJ1-2	TRBD1	TRBV28	NA	TGTGCCAGCAGGTCAGGGGGCGCCAACTATGGCTACACCTTC	CASRSGGANYGYTF
TRBJ1-2	TRBD1	TRBV6-5	NA	TGTGCCAGCAGCTGGACAGGATTGGGAGGCTACACCTTC	CASSWTGLGGYTF
TRBJ1-1	NA	TRBV18	NA	TGTGCCAGCTCACCTATAAAGGGGTCTGAAGCTTTCTTT	CASSPIKGSEAFF
TRBJ1-6	TRBD1	TRBV6-1	NA	TGTGCCAGCAGTGTAAGGACAGGGAGTTACGATAATTCACCCCTCCACTTT	CASSVRTGSYDNSPLHF
TRBJ1-5	NA	TRBV28	NA	TGTGCCAGCAGCTCTCCCGTTGGGTACCAGCCCCAGCATTTT	CASSSPVGYQPQHF
TRBJ1-6	TRBD1	TRBV19	once	TGTGCCAGTAGTTCCCGACAGGGGGCGGATTCACCCCTCCACTTT	CASSSRQGADSPLHF
TRBJ1-1	NA	TRBV2	few	TGTGCCAGCAGTCCGAGCGACCCTAAGAACACTGAAGCTTTCTTT	CASSPSDPKNTEAFF
TRBJ2-3	TRBD1	TRBV5-4	few	TGTGCCAGCAGCCCCGACAGGGGTTCAGATACGCAGTATTTT	CASSPDRGSDTQYF
TRBJ1-5	NA	TRBV4-3	NA	TGCGCCAGCAGCCAAGAAGGGTCAAATCAGCCCCAGCATTTT	CASSQEGSNQPQHF
TRBJ2-3	NA	TRBV16	once	TGTGCCAGCAGCCAATCTGGTCGCACAGATACGCAGTATTTT	CASSQSGRTDTQYF
TRBJ1-2	NA	TRBV4-3	NA	TGCGCCAGCAGCCAAGATTGGCAGGGAATCTCTGGCTACACCTTC	CASSQDWQGISGYTF
TRBJ2-2	TRBD2	TRBV6-5	NA	TGTGCCAGCAAAGGACTAGTCACCGGGGAGCTGTTTTTT	CASKGLVTGELFF
TRBJ2-5	TRBD2	TRBV3-1/TRBV3-2	NA	TGTGCCAGCAGCCAAGGGACTAGCGGGGGCCTGGTGTACTTC	CASSQGTSGGLVYF
TRBJ1-5	TRBD1	TRBV19	NA	TGTGCCAGTACCTCGCCGAGACAGGGCGGCCGCCAGCATTTT	CASTSPRQGGRQHF
TRBJ1-2	NA	TRBV19	NA	TGTGCCAGTAGGCAGGGGAGCCATGGCTACACCTTC	CASRQGSHGYTF
TRBJ2-5	NA	TRBV7-2	once	TGTGCCAGCAGCTTAGGAAACAGGGCCCAAGAGACCCAGTACTTC	CASSLGNRAQETQYF
TRBJ2-5	NA	TRBV14	NA	TGTGCCAGCAGCCCTCAATACCAAGAGACCCAGTACTTC	CASSPQYQETQYF
TRBJ2-2	NA	TRBV6-1	NA	TGTGCCAGCAGTGATCCCCGGGCCGGGGAGCTGTTTTTT	CASSDPRAGELFF
TRBJ1-5	NA	TRBV2	NA	TGTGCCAGCAGTGGGTCGGTTCGGGATCAGCCCCAGCATTTT	CASSGSVRDQPQHF